This TCR beta chain was observed in a study of neurological immune-mediated disorders. MiXCR, run by TCRdb on the 5' RACE reads, gives a single entry per CDR3 protein. The sample gives just under 60,000 distinct CDR3 sequences, under 4.5% of which show up once; 3.1% is in the top ten. The germline gives CDR1 DFQATT, CDR2 SNEGSKA (reference sequence). The CDR3 sequence is 16 residues long. After removal of 3 bases from V and 7 bases from J, the junction contained 11 bases not matched to a gene. Ten or more counts support this clonotype. The chain combines TRBV20-1 with TRBJ2-3, with TRBD1 matching over 12 bases. The source of this sequence is a woman in her twenties or thirties with multiple sclerosis. Sequenced sample: PBMCs. CDR3 sequence: CSASPPGQGALNTQYF. The CDR3 nucleotides are TGCAGTGCTAGTCCCCCGGGACAGGGGGCCCTGAATACGCAGTATTTT.